What follows describes a single T cell receptor beta chain. Germline CDR1 reads MDHEN; CDR2 reads SYDVKM. This CDR3 is 16 amino acids long. Trimming took 7 bases from V and 1 from J, leaving 17 bases between them. Profiled with immunoSEQ multiplex PCR; TCRdb holds only in-frame clones, not every one. Of a few hundred thousand clones in the sample, about 90% were seen once. These data are taken from a study of blood T cell repertoires in COVID-19. Study context: There were acute and convalescent COVID-19 samples, and they came from the United States, Italy and Spain.

Cohorts were determined from participant-reported clinical history. Material for sequencing was PBMCs or T cells enriched from blood (not recorded which). This chain uses TRBV28 with TRBJ2-1; weak D call: TRBD1 (5 bases). The sequence came from a woman aged 30 to 39 who had recovered from COVID-19. The DNA of the CDR3 is TGTGCCAGCACCGGTTTCCAGGGTCCGTCCTACAATGAGCAGTTCTTC. It specifies CASTGFQGPSYNEQFF.